These T cell receptor beta chains were read from a single sample in a study of blood T cell repertoires in COVID-19. TCRdb's copy holds only in-frame clones and misses some; the assay was immunoSEQ multiplex PCR. The sample yields fewer than 300,000 clones, around 90% seen once. The sample taken for sequencing was peripheral blood. The receptors come from a man aged 18 to 30 with active or convalescent COVID-19. CDR3s include the opening cysteine and the closing phenylalanine or tryptophan. Each record gives: J gene, D gene, CDR3 length, V gene, clone size, CDR3 DNA, CDR3 protein. D genes are given only for firm matches. For some rows the clone size is stated as once, few or many, or as a class when expanded; others skip it.

j_gene: TRBJ1-1
d_gene: NA
len: 14
v_gene: TRBV19
abundance: NA
CDR3nt: TGTGCCAGTAGTATCGGGGTCTCGAGCACTGAAGCTTTCTTT
CDR3aa: CASSIGVSSTEAFF

j_gene: TRBJ1-2
d_gene: NA
len: 13
v_gene: TRBV5-6
abundance: NA
CDR3nt: TGTGCCAGCAGCTGGACAGATAACTATGGCTACACCTTC
CDR3aa: CASSWTDNYGYTF

j_gene: TRBJ1-1
d_gene: TRBD1
len: 13
v_gene: TRBV10-1
abundance: NA
CDR3nt: TGCGCCAGCAGTGAGAACAGGGGCGGTGAAGCTTTCTTT
CDR3aa: CASSENRGGEAFF

j_gene: TRBJ1-1
d_gene: TRBD1
len: 18
v_gene: TRBV9
abundance: NA
CDR3nt: TGTGCCAGCAGCGTAGGAGACAGGGTCAGTTTCATGAACACTGAAGCTTTCTTT
CDR3aa: CASSVGDRVSFMNTEAFF

j_gene: TRBJ1-2
d_gene: TRBD1
len: 14
v_gene: TRBV2
abundance: NA
CDR3nt: TGTGCCAGCAGGGGGACAGAAGGAAAGGGTGGCTACACCTTC
CDR3aa: CASRGTEGKGGYTF

j_gene: TRBJ2-5
d_gene: NA
len: 15
v_gene: TRBV5-8
abundance: NA
CDR3nt: TGTGCCAGCACCCACTGGAAGACAGGCCAAGAGACCCAGTACTTC
CDR3aa: CASTHWKTGQETQYF

j_gene: TRBJ2-3
d_gene: NA
len: 17
v_gene: TRBV2
abundance: NA
CDR3nt: TGTGCCAGCAGTGAAACTCGGGGGTCCCTTAGCACAGATACGCAGTATTTT
CDR3aa: CASSETRGSLSTDTQYF

j_gene: TRBJ1-2
d_gene: NA
len: 16
v_gene: TRBV18
abundance: NA
CDR3nt: TGTGCCAGCTCACTGGCAGGGTATCCCGAGGACTATGGCTACACCTTC
CDR3aa: CASSLAGYPEDYGYTF

j_gene: TRBJ2-6
d_gene: NA
len: 17
v_gene: TRBV5-1
abundance: NA
CDR3nt: TGCGCCAGCAGCTTGGAGGACACTATCTCTGGGGCCAACGTCCTGACTTTC
CDR3aa: CASSLEDTISGANVLTF

j_gene: TRBJ1-2
d_gene: NA
len: 14
v_gene: TRBV5-6
abundance: NA
CDR3nt: TGTGCCAGCAGCTTGGCGGGGGGGCTTGATGGCTACACCTTC
CDR3aa: CASSLAGGLDGYTF

j_gene: TRBJ1-1
d_gene: NA
len: 15
v_gene: TRBV6-5
abundance: NA
CDR3nt: TGTGCCAGCAGCCAAGCGTGGGGGCCGATCGCTGAAGCTTTCTTT
CDR3aa: CASSQAWGPIAEAFF

j_gene: TRBJ2-5
d_gene: TRBD1
len: 15
v_gene: TRBV11-1
abundance: NA
CDR3nt: TGTGCCAGCAGGAGCAGGGGGCTCGGGCAAGAGACCCAGTACTTC
CDR3aa: CASRSRGLGQETQYF

j_gene: TRBJ2-3
d_gene: TRBD2
len: 17
v_gene: TRBV10-1
abundance: NA
CDR3nt: TGCGCCAGCAGCCCAACCCCAATAGCGGGGGGAACAGATACGCAGTATTTT
CDR3aa: CASSPTPIAGGTDTQYF

j_gene: TRBJ2-5
d_gene: TRBD2
len: 15
v_gene: TRBV5-4
abundance: NA
CDR3nt: TGTGCCAGCAGCTTGGAGACATTCGGGGGGGAGACCCAGTACTTC
CDR3aa: CASSLETFGGETQYF

j_gene: TRBJ1-4
d_gene: NA
len: 11
v_gene: TRBV20-1
abundance: NA
CDR3nt: TGCAGTGCCGACAGAGAAGAAAAACTGTTTTTT
CDR3aa: CSADREEKLFF

j_gene: TRBJ2-3
d_gene: TRBD1
len: 13
v_gene: TRBV24-1
abundance: NA
CDR3nt: TGTGCCACCAGCCGGGACAGGGTTGATACGCAGTATTTT
CDR3aa: CATSRDRVDTQYF

j_gene: TRBJ1-3
d_gene: NA
len: 15
v_gene: TRBV27
abundance: NA
CDR3nt: TGTGCCAGCAGTTTAGGACTCGGGGGTCGGAACACCATATATTTT
CDR3aa: CASSLGLGGRNTIYF

j_gene: TRBJ2-7
d_gene: TRBD1
len: 14
v_gene: TRBV29-1
abundance: NA
CDR3nt: TGCAGCGTTTACAACAGGGGGTCATCCTACGAGCAGTACTTC
CDR3aa: CSVYNRGSSYEQYF

j_gene: TRBJ2-3
d_gene: TRBD1
len: 17
v_gene: TRBV7-6
abundance: NA
CDR3nt: TGTGCCAGCAGCTTATCACTGACAGGGGGCAGCACAGATACGCAGTATTTT
CDR3aa: CASSLSLTGGSTDTQYF

j_gene: TRBJ1-2
d_gene: TRBD1
len: 19
v_gene: TRBV9
abundance: NA
CDR3nt: TGTGCCAGCAGCGTAGGGGGGTCCGGGACAGAAAACCCGAGGAGTGGCTACACCTTC
CDR3aa: CASSVGGSGTENPRSGYTF

j_gene: TRBJ1-5
d_gene: NA
len: 15
v_gene: TRBV15
abundance: NA
CDR3nt: TGTGCCACCAGTGAATCCCGTAGTAGCAATCAGCCCCAGCATTTT
CDR3aa: CATSESRSSNQPQHF

j_gene: TRBJ2-1
d_gene: NA
len: 14
v_gene: TRBV19
abundance: NA
CDR3nt: TGTGCCAGTAGTATAGACCTCACAGACAATGAGCAGTTCTTC
CDR3aa: CASSIDLTDNEQFF

j_gene: TRBJ1-1
d_gene: NA
len: 15
v_gene: TRBV7-9
abundance: NA
CDR3nt: TGTGCCAGCAGCTTCCAGGCGGGAGGGGTGATTGAAGCTTTCTTT
CDR3aa: CASSFQAGGVIEAFF

j_gene: TRBJ2-7
d_gene: NA
len: 13
v_gene: TRBV5-4
abundance: NA
CDR3nt: TGTGCCAGCAGCTGGGAGGGGGTCGACGAGCAGTACTTC
CDR3aa: CASSWEGVDEQYF

j_gene: TRBJ1-1
d_gene: NA
len: 17
v_gene: TRBV12-5
abundance: NA
CDR3nt: TGTGCTAGTGGTTTGCGGCCGTGGCAGGTCATGAACACTGAAGCTTTCTTT
CDR3aa: CASGLRPWQVMNTEAFF

j_gene: TRBJ1-5
d_gene: NA
len: 13
v_gene: TRBV12-3/TRBV12-4
abundance: NA
CDR3nt: TGTGCCAGCATGAGGGAGGGGAATCAGCCCCAGCATTTT
CDR3aa: CASMREGNQPQHF

j_gene: TRBJ1-6
d_gene: NA
len: 13
v_gene: TRBV10-3
abundance: NA
CDR3nt: TGTGCCATCAGTGAGGCCCAGGGTTCACCCCTCCACTTT
CDR3aa: CAISEAQGSPLHF

j_gene: TRBJ1-2
d_gene: NA
len: 13
v_gene: TRBV6-5
abundance: NA
CDR3nt: TGTGCCAGCAGTAGGTCTGGGGGCGATGGCTACACCTTC
CDR3aa: CASSRSGGDGYTF

j_gene: TRBJ2-1
d_gene: NA
len: 11
v_gene: TRBV12-3/TRBV12-4
abundance: once
CDR3nt: TGTGCCTTAGGCCGCGGCAATGAGCAGTTCTTC
CDR3aa: CALGRGNEQFF